A selection of T cell receptor beta chains follows, all from one sample in a study of T cells after yellow fever vaccination. TCRdb passed the 5' RACE reads through MiXCR, listing each CDR3 protein once. The sample shows hundreds of thousands of distinct CDR3 sequences, 8% to 10% of them seen only once. The input for sequencing was PBMCs, taken on the day of the first yellow fever vaccination. The receptors were sampled from a young man who received the YFV17D yellow fever vaccine. Both conserved end residues are part of each CDR3. D genes are given only for firm matches. A row's size may be missing; if present it is once, few, many or a size class.

V	size	D	J	DNA	CDR3
TRBV12-3/TRBV12-4	few	TRBD1	TRBJ2-4	TGTGCCAGCACTAGGGACAGCTTGGGAAACATTCAGTACTTC	CASTRDSLGNIQYF
TRBV9	NA	TRBD1	TRBJ1-2	TGTGCCAGCAGCGTAGTTGGGGGAGGGGGCTTGGGCGGCTACACCTTC	CASSVVGGGGLGGYTF
TRBV20-1	few	NA	TRBJ1-4	TGCAGTGCTAGAGATCTAGGCCTCCAGGGAGGAGCAACTAATGAAAAACTGTTTTTT	CSARDLGLQGGATNEKLFF
TRBV5-6	NA	TRBD2	TRBJ2-2	TGTGCCAGCAGCCCCGGGCTCCTCAGCGGGGCACTTACCGGGGAGCTGTTTTTT	CASSPGLLSGALTGELFF
TRBV4-3	few	NA	TRBJ1-6	TGCGCCAGCAGCCAAGATTGGACAGTAAATTCACCCCTCCACTTT	CASSQDWTVNSPLHF
TRBV9	few	NA	TRBJ2-3	TGTGCCAGCAGCGCGTACAGGGAGACAGATACGCAGTATTTT	CASSAYRETDTQYF
TRBV10-3	many	NA	TRBJ2-7	TGTGCCATCAGTGAATTGGAGGGCTACGAGCAGTACTTC	CAISELEGYEQYF
TRBV7-9	few	NA	TRBJ1-1	TGTGCCAGCAGCTCCCGGGGGGGCGATTGGTCTGAAGCTTTCTTT	CASSSRGGDWSEAFF
TRBV7-2	NA	NA	TRBJ2-7	TGTGCCAGCAGCCCCCACTTTCCCGGGGTTAACTACGAGCAGTACTTC	CASSPHFPGVNYEQYF
TRBV29-1	few	NA	TRBJ1-1	TGCAGCGTTTTTGGGAGCATGAACACTGAAGCTTTCTTT	CSVFGSMNTEAFF
TRBV4-3	few	NA	TRBJ2-4	TGCGCCAGCAGCCAGGAGGACAGGAGGGCGGACATTCAGTACTTC	CASSQEDRRADIQYF
TRBV29-1	NA	NA	TRBJ1-1	TGCAGCGCTGTAGACAGACCAATGAACACTGAAGCTTTCTTT	CSAVDRPMNTEAFF
TRBV7-9	few	TRBD1	TRBJ2-1	TGTGCCAGCAGCGACCTGGGGGGGACAGGGTACAATGAGCAGTTCTTC	CASSDLGGTGYNEQFF
TRBV5-4	NA	TRBD2	TRBJ2-3	TGTGCCAGCAGCCGGGGGGGGGATAGCACAGATACGCAGTATTTT	CASSRGGDSTDTQYF
TRBV29-1	many	TRBD2	TRBJ2-1	TGCAGCGTGCTGACTAGCGGGGGGACAGAGCAGTTCTTC	CSVLTSGGTEQFF
TRBV25-1	many	NA	TRBJ1-3	TGTGCCAGCACCCCGGGGACCTCTGGAAACACCATATATTTT	CASTPGTSGNTIYF
TRBV6-2/TRBV6-3	NA	NA	TRBJ2-1	TGTGCCAGCAGTTACAGGGTTAGGAATGAGCAGTTCTTC	CASSYRVRNEQFF
TRBV12-3/TRBV12-4	NA	NA	TRBJ2-7	TGTGCCAGCAGTTTCAGCGACGCTATTAGCTCCTACGAGCAGTACTTC	CASSFSDAISSYEQYF
TRBV7-6	many	TRBD1	TRBJ2-7	TGTGCCAGCAGCTGGGACACAGGGGGCAACGAGCAGTACTTC	CASSWDTGGNEQYF
TRBV18	few	NA	TRBJ2-7	TGTGCCAGCTCACCATGGCAGGGTCCCTACGAGCAGTACTTC	CASSPWQGPYEQYF
TRBV5-1	NA	TRBD1	TRBJ2-1	TGCGCCAGCAGCCCCTCGACAGGGGGAAATGAGCAGTTCTTC	CASSPSTGGNEQFF
TRBV19	NA	NA	TRBJ2-3	TGTGCCAGTAGTCCAGACCTGGGAAGCACAGATACGCAGTATTTT	CASSPDLGSTDTQYF
TRBV4-1	many	NA	TRBJ2-1	TGCGCCAGCAGCCAAGATCCTCCCTCAGGCCATCTTTTCGATGAGCAGTTCTTC	CASSQDPPSGHLFDEQFF
TRBV6-2/TRBV6-3	many	TRBD2	TRBJ2-5	TGTGCCAGCACTGCCACGGGGACTATTCTTAGAGAGACCCAGTACTTC	CASTATGTILRETQYF
TRBV7-2	NA	NA	TRBJ2-1	TGTGCCAGCAGCTTTCAGGTTGTGTATGAGCAGTTCTTC	CASSFQVVYEQFF
TRBV6-2/TRBV6-3	few	NA	TRBJ1-6	TGTGCCAGCAGCGCGGACAGAGTTCAGCCCCTCCACTTT	CASSADRVQPLHF
TRBV30	NA	TRBD2	TRBJ2-1	TGTGCCTGGAGGTCACTAGCGGGGGGGCCCTATGAGCAGTTCTTC	CAWRSLAGGPYEQFF
TRBV7-2	few	TRBD1	TRBJ1-1	TGTGCCAGCAGCCCGGGACAGGGGAAGATCACTGAAGCTTTCTTT	CASSPGQGKITEAFF
TRBV7-3	many	NA	TRBJ1-1	TGTGCCAGCAGCCAGGGACATCAGACTGAAGCTTTCTTT	CASSQGHQTEAFF
TRBV12-3/TRBV12-4	many	NA	TRBJ2-2	TGTGCCAGCAGTTTCACCATTTCCGGGGAGCTGTTTTTT	CASSFTISGELFF
TRBV4-3	NA	NA	TRBJ2-5	TGCGCCAGCAGCCAAGGGGCCCCCCGGGCTGAGATTGGGAAGACCCAGTACTTC	CASSQGAPRAEIGKTQYF
TRBV14	NA	NA	TRBJ1-1	TGTGCCAGCAGCCAAGGACTGAGGATCCAAGCTTTCTTT	CASSQGLRIQAFF
TRBV5-1	many	TRBD1	TRBJ1-1	TGCGCCAGCAGCTTAGGGGGCCTCACTGAAGCTTTCTTT	CASSLGGLTEAFF
TRBV15	many	NA	TRBJ2-3	TGTGCCACCAGCAGAGTACGGGGGGCGCCGGACGGCACAGATACGCAGTATTTT	CATSRVRGAPDGTDTQYF
TRBV27	few	TRBD1	TRBJ2-1	TGTGCCAGCAGTCCTCGTCCGAGACAGGGCGCTCGTTGGGAGTTCTTC	CASSPRPRQGARWEFF
TRBV5-4	few	NA	TRBJ1-6	TGTGCCAGCAGCTTGTTTGTTGCAGCATCCTATAATTCACCCCTCCACTTT	CASSLFVAASYNSPLHF
TRBV6-5	few	TRBD1	TRBJ1-5	TGTGCCAGCAGTCGCACGGGACAGGCCAATCAGCCCCAGCATTTT	CASSRTGQANQPQHF
TRBV30	few	NA	TRBJ1-2	TGTGCCTGGAGGACCGGGCGGAACTATGGCTACACCTTC	CAWRTGRNYGYTF
TRBV19	many	TRBD1	TRBJ2-3	TGTGCCAGCCACAGGGGCGGGACAGATACGCAGTATTTT	CASHRGGTDTQYF
TRBV3-1	many	NA	TRBJ1-2	TGTGCCAGCAGCCAAACAGGGACCAGTCCGGGAGGCTACACCTTC	CASSQTGTSPGGYTF
TRBV29-1	NA	TRBD2	TRBJ2-5	TGCAGCGTTGTCCTAGCGGGGGCCCAAGAGACCCAGTACTTC	CSVVLAGAQETQYF